The T cell receptor (beta chain) described here comes from a study of shared clonotypes between healthy human individuals (TCRdb year 2020). Context from the whole study: A couple of women and three men aged 18 to 49 years were included in the cohort. To estimate repertoire size and how much clonotype sharing occurs between individuals, the study deeply sequenced the blood TCR repertoires of several healthy adults. To increase sequencing depth and limit assay-specific biases, different laboratories used diverse techniques to prepare libraries and sequence TCR repertoires. Each donor's leukapheresis produced roughly between about 0.9 and 9.5 billion PBMCs. Per donor, three plates each were used for CD4 naive and CD4 memory, two for CD8 naive, and one for CD8 memory. The paper's findings and limits, for the study overall: Sharing across several donors was observed for around 5% of naive CD4, over 3% of naive CD8, roughly 2.4% of memory CD4, and about 0.4% of memory CD8 clonotypes. Sampling was restricted to blood, and TCR repertoires in tissues likely differ from the TCR repertoires found in blood. Based on pairwise subsampling, the degree of clonotype sharing among donors was expected to be affected by sequencing depth. Larger estimated clonotype richness was generally found for naive subsets than for memory subsets. Rarefaction of sorted-subset datasets indicated incomplete sequencing despite the large sequencing depth. The small number of donors limited the genetic and exposure-history diversity represented. Clonotypes shared by all four sorted-subset donors showed higher generation probabilities than non-shared clonotypes.

Turning to this clone: There is no known antigen for this receptor. No base qualities exist here, and no much larger clone lies one base off it.

CD8 naive samples were obtained by positive selection for CCR7 among CD45RO-negative cells, yielding a CD45RA+CCR7+ population from which TemRA cells were excluded. Donors were healthy HIV-negative adults with no recently reported acute infections or vaccinations. Only Caucasian adults living in Nashville, Tennessee, USA were represented among the donors. Blood was obtained by leukapheresis, after which PBMCs were separated by Ficoll-Histopaque density gradient centrifugation and cryopreserved in liquid nitrogen vapor phase. Analytical flow cytometry was used to check the purity and quantity of every magnetically sorted T cell population. Genomic DNA was isolated from each sorted fraction and quantified by UV absorbance on a Nanodrop 2000c. Reading the germline V gene (reference sequence) gives CDR1 GTSNPN and CDR2 SVGIG. From V the trimming removes 1 base and from J it removes 5 bases, while the gene matches leave 16 bases of the junction unaccounted for. Inclusive of the bounding cysteine and phenylalanine, the CDR3 is 18 residues long. Here the CDR3 DNA is all that survives: 54 bases in frame from base 1.

Using the deep immunoSEQ assay, TCR CDR3 regions were amplified from genomic DNA by multiplex PCR. Extracted genomic DNA from each cell subset was distributed evenly across all wells of several immunoSEQ 96-well plates, and each plate was treated as a replicate. Each replicate PCR for sorted subsets received about 210 ng genomic DNA, equal to roughly 30,000 T cell genomes. Purified libraries were measured with a Qubit 3.0 fluorometer, size-checked on a Bioanalyzer 2100, and measured again with the KAPA Library Quantification kit. Each immunoSEQ 96-well plate was sequenced on its own single-read 150-cycle Illumina NextSeq 550 flow cell. The original methods were these. Because the immunoSEQ output included only junctional sequences and no quality scores, the filtering could not be the same as the filtering used for full-length reads. To assign V/J genes and CDR3, sequences were annotated against IMGT germline references using PyIR, a Python wrapper for IgBLAST v1.9. Any read was removed if the V/J assignment was weak (E-value above 1e-6), the CDR3 was missing, or the read contained stop codons, out-of-frame junctions, or ambiguous translated residues. A V3J clonotype was defined by an identical inferred V gene, J gene, and CDR3 amino acid sequence. Percentage overlap between repertoires was computed as shared unique clonotypes divided by the size of the smaller repertoire. Richness of each repertoire was evaluated using RTK rarefaction, the Chao1 estimator, and Recon v2.1 estimates of unobserved clonotypes. For all TCRbeta clonotypes obtained by the gDNA method from a handful of donors, generation probabilities were computed with OLGA. TCRdb carries this immuneACCESS record with in-frame sequences only. Its versions omit some clonotypes, under half of them owing to an unresolved V gene in the studies checked, with the rest unexplained. V and J calls and clone size are those listed in that table; D and trimming were worked out from the DNA. Across this sample there are just over 2,000,000 clones, with about 94% seen only once. The top ten clonotypes cover around 1.1% of the sample.

This TCR was sampled from a man aged 18 to 30 in good health. Sequencing was done on a sample of naive CD8+ T cells sorted from blood. The cell subset or site label, read with the paper, signifies: CD45RA+CCR7+. The chain is made from TRBV30 and TRBJ2-5, and 10 bases in between align with TRBD1. The DNA sequence is given as TGTGCCTGGAGTGGGGACAGGGGCCGCGCGAGGGTGGGGGAGACCCAGTACTTC. This gives the protein CAWSGDRGRARVGETQYF.